A selection of T cell receptor beta chains follows, all from one sample in a study of cytomegalovirus exposure and HLA in healthy donors. TCRdb's table, derived via immunoSEQ multiplex PCR, lists solely in-frame clones and lacks some. The table includes around 170,000 clones, about four fifths detected once. Sequenced: PBMCs. The receptors were gathered from a boy under 10 years old in good health and CMV-seronegative. CDR3s include the opening cysteine and the closing phenylalanine or tryptophan. A D gene is named only where the DNA matches it firmly. A row's size may be missing; if present it is once, few, many or a size class.

d_call: TRBD1
v_call: TRBV19
j_call: TRBJ2-7
clone_size: NA
cdr3_aa: CASSSPGQGYYEQYF
cdr3_nt: TGTGCCAGTAGTTCCCCGGGACAGGGGTACTACGAGCAGTACTTC

d_call: NA
v_call: TRBV29-1
j_call: TRBJ1-1
clone_size: NA
cdr3_aa: CSVDLQGRSTEAFF
cdr3_nt: TGCAGCGTTGACCTACAGGGAAGGAGCACTGAAGCTTTCTTT

d_call: TRBD1
v_call: TRBV5-1
j_call: TRBJ1-2
clone_size: NA
cdr3_aa: CASSRDRSDYGYTF
cdr3_nt: TGCGCCAGCAGCCGGGACAGGTCCGACTATGGCTACACCTTC

d_call: TRBD2
v_call: TRBV5-6
j_call: TRBJ2-1
clone_size: few
cdr3_aa: CASSLGTSGSLDEQFF
cdr3_nt: TGTGCCAGCAGCCTCGGGACTAGCGGGAGTTTGGATGAGCAGTTCTTC

d_call: NA
v_call: TRBV6-1
j_call: TRBJ2-7
clone_size: NA
cdr3_aa: CASSLRGVYEQYF
cdr3_nt: TGTGCCAGCAGCTTACGCGGGGTCTACGAGCAGTACTTC

d_call: TRBD1
v_call: TRBV10-2
j_call: TRBJ2-7
clone_size: NA
cdr3_aa: CASGLDRYEQYF
cdr3_nt: TGCGCCAGCGGACTGGACAGGTACGAGCAGTACTTC

d_call: TRBD1
v_call: TRBV15
j_call: TRBJ2-6
clone_size: NA
cdr3_aa: CATSRDLTGWAGANVLTF
cdr3_nt: TGTGCCACCAGCAGAGATCTGACAGGGTGGGCTGGGGCCAACGTCCTGACTTTC

d_call: TRBD1
v_call: TRBV11-2
j_call: TRBJ1-2
clone_size: NA
cdr3_aa: CASSLDQFPRDRGLGYTF
cdr3_nt: TGTGCCAGCAGCTTAGATCAATTTCCTCGAGACAGGGGGCTTGGCTACACCTTC

d_call: NA
v_call: TRBV19
j_call: TRBJ2-1
clone_size: NA
cdr3_aa: CASSIVGRVDEQFF
cdr3_nt: TGTGCCAGTAGTATTGTCGGGAGAGTAGATGAGCAGTTCTTC

d_call: TRBD1
v_call: TRBV10-3
j_call: TRBJ1-2
clone_size: once
cdr3_aa: CAISQDRGGGYTF
cdr3_nt: TGTGCCATCAGTCAGGACAGGGGAGGAGGCTACACCTTC